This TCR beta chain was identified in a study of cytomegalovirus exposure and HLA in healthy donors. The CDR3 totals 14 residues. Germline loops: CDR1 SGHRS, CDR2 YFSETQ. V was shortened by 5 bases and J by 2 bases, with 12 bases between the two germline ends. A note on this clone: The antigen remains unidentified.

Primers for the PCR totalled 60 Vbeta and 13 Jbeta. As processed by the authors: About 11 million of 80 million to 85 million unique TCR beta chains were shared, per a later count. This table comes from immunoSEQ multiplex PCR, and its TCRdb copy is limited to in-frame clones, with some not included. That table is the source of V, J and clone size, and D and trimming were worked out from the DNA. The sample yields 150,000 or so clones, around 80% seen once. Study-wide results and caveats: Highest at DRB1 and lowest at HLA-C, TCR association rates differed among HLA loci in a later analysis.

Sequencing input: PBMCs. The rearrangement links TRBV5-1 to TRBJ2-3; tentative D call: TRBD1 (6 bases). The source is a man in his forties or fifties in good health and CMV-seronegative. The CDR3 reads CASRTGWATDTQYF. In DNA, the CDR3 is TGCGCCAGCAGAACAGGGTGGGCCACAGATACGCAGTATTTT.